What follows are 29 T cell receptor beta chains derived from one specimen sequenced in a study of vaccination and CD4 T cells after COVID-19. The study sequenced cultured CD4+ T cell DNA using the Oncomine TCR Beta short-read assay. TCRdb re-derived calls from the PCR reads in MiXCR, one entry per CDR3 protein. The sample contains around 10,000 distinct CDR3 sequences, over 20% of which appear only once. The antigens of these receptors remain unknown. As to treatment: approximately 10-day PBMC culture with coronavirus spike peptide pools or control peptides (ViraFEST assay). Sample: CD4+ T cells from blood, cultured in vitro, taken after SARS-CoV-2 vaccination. These TCRs come from a human donor who had recovered from COVID-19.

This chain connects TRBV6-1 to TRBJ1-6; tentative D call: TRBD1 (5 bases). Germline CDR1 MNHNS, CDR2 SASEGT. The CDR3 extends over 15 amino acids. Trimming removed 6 bases at V and 7 bases at J, with 16 bases between. The CDR3 DNA sequence: TGTGCCAGCAGCCTTAACCAGGGCGTAAATTCACCCCTCCACTTT. Translation gives CASSLNQGVNSPLHF.

The CDR3 DNA reads as TGTGCCACCAGCCGGAGACTAGCGGGACTCACAGATACGCAGTATTTT. Translation gives CATSRRLAGLTDTQYF. J is TRBJ2-3 and V is TRBV15; 11 bases agree with TRBD2. This CDR3 has 16 residues. Germline V gene lookup returns CDR1 LNHNV and CDR2 YYDKDF (reference sequence). V trimming: 5 bases; J trimming: 2 bases; junction bases outside the gene matches: 6.

There are a few counts of this clonotype. The chain has TRBV20-1 and TRBJ2-5, with 14 positions matching TRBD2. V gave up 6 bases and J gave up 1 base; unmatched junction bases: 7. Per the germline V gene, CDR1 is DFQATT and CDR2 is SNEGSKA (reference sequence). The CDR3 loop spans 16 amino acids. CDR3 nucleotide sequence: TGCAGTGCGGTAACCGGGACTAGCGGGAGCCAAGAGACCCAGTACTTC. Encoded protein: CSAVTGTSGSQETQYF.

The table lists this clonotype with a count of one. The genes are TRBV30 and TRBJ1-2; D remains ambiguous. This CDR3 spans 17 amino acids. The germline V gene has CDR1 GTSNPN and CDR2 SVGIG (reference sequence). V lost 1 base to trimming and J lost 0 bases, with 18 bases between them. The CDR3 nucleotides read TGTGCCTGGAGTGCCAGTCCCCGACTGCGTCCTAACTATGGCTACACCTTC. Translated: CAWSASPRLRPNYGYTF.

This clonotype occurred a few times. The rearrangement uses TRBV7-2 and TRBJ2-7, with 9 bases that match TRBD2. This CDR3 is built from 17 residues. CDR1 is SGHTA and CDR2 is FQGNSA in the germline V gene. V lost 0 bases and J lost 4; bases outside the gene matches: 10. DNA for the CDR3: TGTGCCAGCAGCTTAGCCCCTTTAGCGGGAGCGCTATACGAGCAGTACTTC. Its translation: CASSLAPLAGALYEQYF.

The chain uses TRBV5-1 and TRBJ1-3; 8 nucleotides match TRBD1. This CDR3 spans 16 amino acids. V was pared by 4 bases and J by 3 bases, with 9 bases of the junction left unmatched. Germline V gene data show CDR1 as SGHRS and CDR2 as YFSETQ. The CDR3 is CASSRSRGQGGNTIYF. The CDR3 DNA reads TGCGCCAGCAGCCGTTCCAGGGGGCAAGGTGGAAACACCATATATTTT.

This clonotype came up a few times. This rearrangement joins TRBV7-9 to TRBJ1-2, with D possibly matching TRBD1 (6 bases). The V end lost 5 bases, the J end lost 1 base, and 14 bases lay between the germline ends. Germline V gene sequence: CDR1 SEHNR, CDR2 FQNEAQ (reference sequence). The CDR3 loop spans 15 amino acids. CDR3 sequence (DNA): TGTGCCAGCAGCGCCCGGGACACGAATAACTATGGCTACACCTTC. Its translation: CASSARDTNNYGYTF. The complete variable domain, with remaining parts taken from reference TRBV7-9 and TRBJ1-2, reads DTGVSQNPRHKITKRGQNVTFRCDPISEHNRLYWYRQTLGQGPEFLTYFQNEAQLEKSRLLSDRFSAERPKGSFSTLEIQRTEQGDSAMYLCASSARDTNNYGYTFGSGTRLTVV.

This clonotype has just a few counts. The gene calls are TRBV27 and TRBJ1-2; 10 bases match TRBD1. Germline CDR1 and CDR2: MNHEY and SMNVEV (reference sequence). Trimming cost V 5 bases and J 4 bases; bases outside gene matches: 7. The CDR3 contains 15 residues. CDR3: CASSQTGQGSYGYTF. In nucleotides, the CDR3 is TGTGCCAGCAGTCAGACGGGACAGGGGAGCTATGGCTACACCTTC.

Only a few counts were recorded for this clonotype. This sequence joins TRBV20-1 and TRBJ2-3; D ambiguous. The CDR3 extends over 13 amino acids. Trimming left V 1 base short and J 2 bases short, with 7 bases between. Germline CDR1 is DFQATT and CDR2 is SNEGSKA (reference sequence). The DNA of the CDR3 is TGCAGTGCTAGAGGTCAGTTCACAGATACGCAGTATTTT. This translates into CSARGQFTDTQYF.

The chain employs TRBV11-3 and TRBJ2-7, with TRBD1 as a possible D gene (6 bases). V dropped 5 bases and J dropped 9 bases, with 14 bases sitting between them. The germline CDR1 and CDR2 sequences are SGHNT and YENEEA. The CDR3 has 12 amino acids. The CDR3 loop reads CASSLQGHGQYF. As DNA, the CDR3 is TGTGCCAGCAGCCTACAGGGCCACGGGCAGTACTTC.

This sequence joins TRBV28 and TRBJ1-2; D is uncertain. V lost 1 base to trimming and J lost 0 bases, with 0 bases between them. The length of the CDR3 is 12 residues. CDR1 MDHEN and CDR2 SYDVKM come from the germline V gene. For the CDR3, the DNA is TGTGCCAGCAGTTTATCTAACTATGGCTACACCTTC. Amino acid sequence: CASSLSNYGYTF.

V usage is TRBV2 and J usage is TRBJ2-5; the D is unclear. The CDR3 is 10 residues long. V dropped 1 base and J dropped 6 bases, with 0 bases sitting between them. CDR1 and CDR2 (germline): SNHLY, FYNNEI. The CDR3 loop reads CASSEETQYF. CDR3 sequence (DNA): TGTGCCAGCAGTGAAGAGACCCAGTACTTC.

V and J are TRBV6-8 and TRBJ1-1, with D perhaps matching TRBD1 (5 bases). The CDR3 totals 15 residues. The V gene lost 6 bases and the J gene lost 4 bases, with 18 bases spanning the gap. Per germline, CDR1 MNHGY and CDR2 SAAAGT. The CDR3: CASRSTARVGTEAFF. The DNA of the CDR3 is TGTGCCAGCAGATCGACCGCCAGGGTGGGCACTGAAGCTTTCTTT.

On this clonotype: It is unclear where the CDR3 begins or ends on the DNA, so no DNA is shown, and the CDR3 is as TCRdb lists it. The chain has TRBV7-5 and TRBJ2-1; the D call TRBD2 from the table was never checked on the DNA. TRBV7-5 is a pseudogene. Inclusive of both ends, the CDR3 amounts to 18 amino acids. This CDR3 reads CISVPEAPTLRTQGPQFF.

The chain is built from TRBV9 and TRBJ2-7, with D unclear. The V gene lost 3 bases and the J gene lost 7 bases, with 23 bases spanning the gap. CDR1 SGDLS and CDR2 YYNGEE come from the germline V gene. There are 16 residues in the CDR3. CDR3 in amino acids: CASSASQNPYMREQYF. The CDR3 bases are TGTGCCAGCAGCGCGAGCCAGAACCCCTATATGCGGGAGCAGTACTTC. Looking up the rest from reference TRBV9 and TRBJ2-7 gives the full variable domain: DSGVTQTPKHLITATGQRVTLRCSPRSGDLSVYWYQQSLDQGLQFLIQYYNGEERAKGNILERFSAQQFPDLHSELNLSSLELGDSALYFCASSASQNPYMREQYFGPGTRLTVT.

The V gene is TRBV7-7, the J gene TRBJ2-2, with a possible D match to TRBD2 (6 bases). V was cut by 5 bases and J by 3 bases, with 10 bases left in between. The CDR3 extends over 14 amino acids. Germline V lookup: CDR1 SSHAT, CDR2 FNYEAQ (reference sequence). The DNA of the CDR3 is TGTGCCAGCAGCGCTGGAGGGCACACCGGGGAGCTGTTTTTT. This sequence encodes CASSAGGHTGELFF.

The sample holds a few counts of this clonotype. This rearrangement joins TRBV7-2 to TRBJ2-5; TRBD2 is a possible D gene (6 bases). The CDR3 sequence is 15 residues long. The germline V gene has CDR1 SGHTA and CDR2 FQGNSA. Trimming pared 5 bases from V and 1 base from J, leaving 14 bases between. CDR3 DNA: TGTGCCAGCAGCGAAGCGGGCTCTCTCCAAGAGACCCAGTACTTC. Amino acid sequence: CASSEAGSLQETQYF.

The chain uses TRBV19 and TRBJ1-1; unclear D gene. Germline CDR1 and CDR2: LNHDA and SQIVND (reference sequence). Deletions cut 1 base from V and 1 base from J, with 13 bases between. The CDR3 sequence is 16 residues long. CDR3 sequence reads: CASSIARLKRNTEAFF. The CDR3 DNA reads as TGTGCCAGTAGTATAGCCCGACTCAAGAGGAACACTGAAGCTTTCTTT.

This clonotype was found a few times. This rearrangement joins TRBV27 to TRBJ2-5, with TRBD2 matching over 7 bases. The trim removed 2 bases at V and 1 base at J, leaving 1 base unmatched. The V gene's germline CDR1 is MNHEY and CDR2 SMNVEV (reference sequence). The CDR3 sequence is 14 residues long. CDR3 DNA: TGTGCCAGCAGTTTACTAGCGGCCCAAGAGACCCAGTACTTC. The encoded protein is CASSLLAAQETQYF.

V and J are TRBV6-1 and TRBJ1-5, with 7 bases identical to TRBD1. This CDR3 spans 14 amino acids. Germline loops: CDR1 MNHNS, CDR2 SASEGT. Trimming removed 2 bases from V and 3 bases from J; junction bases left unmatched: 1. The CDR3 is CASSETGANQPQHF. The CDR3, as DNA: TGTGCCAGCAGTGAAACAGGGGCCAATCAGCCCCAGCATTTT.

This clonotype was counted between two and nine times. V usage is TRBV19 and J usage is TRBJ2-7; 12 bases line up with TRBD2. CDR3 size: 15 residues. Germline V CDR1 and CDR2: LNHDA, SQIVND (reference sequence). J lost 0 bases, V lost 5 bases, and 2 bases had no gene match. In DNA, the CDR3 is TGTGCCAGTAGTGGACTAGCGGGGAGCTCCTACGAGCAGTACTTC. This gives the protein CASSGLAGSSYEQYF. Supplemented by reference TRBV19 and TRBJ2-7, the full variable domain reads DGGITQSPKYLFRKEGQNVTLSCEQNLNHDAMYWYRQDPGQGLRLIYYSQIVNDFQKGDIAEGYSVSREKKESFPLTVTSAQKNPTAFYLCASSGLAGSSYEQYFGPGTRLTVT.

By sample share, this clonotype is medium-sized. The chain combines TRBV27 with TRBJ2-3; D is undetermined. This CDR3 spans 14 amino acids. Trimming removed 4 bases from V and 0 bases from J, with 8 bases in between. Per germline, CDR1 MNHEY and CDR2 SMNVEV (reference sequence). The CDR3 here is CASSSPPSTDTQYF. CDR3 nucleotide sequence: TGTGCCAGCAGTTCCCCTCCTAGCACAGATACGCAGTATTTT.

By share of the sample, this clonotype is medium-sized. The chain carries TRBV7-2 and TRBJ2-5; TRBD2 might be the D (6 bases). The CDR3 is made up of 13 amino acids. Germline assignment: CDR1 SGHTA and CDR2 FQGNSA. Trimming pared 3 bases from V and 5 bases from J, leaving 10 bases between. CDR3 nucleotides: TGTGCCAGCAGCTTTCCGGGGAGGGAGACCCAGTACTTC. It translates to CASSFPGRETQYF.

This clonotype was counted a few times. J is TRBJ2-3 and V is TRBV7-2; a possible D gene is TRBD2 (5 bases). Germline V gene data show CDR1 as SGHTA and CDR2 as FQGNSA. Trimming cost V 2 bases and J 2 bases, with 8 bases left between them. The CDR3 runs to 14 residues. The CDR3 here is CASSLRRDTDTQYF. In nucleotides, the CDR3 is TGTGCCAGCAGCTTAAGACGGGACACAGATACGCAGTATTTT. Filled out from reference TRBV7-2 and TRBJ2-3, the complete variable domain reads GAGVSQSPSNKVTEKGKDVELRCDPISGHTALYWYRQSLGQGLEFLIYFQGNSAPDKSGLPSDRFSAERTGGSVSTLTIQRTQQEDSAVYLCASSLRRDTDTQYFGPGTRLTVL.

This chain's CDR3 is CASMTRGGNTIYF. For the CDR3, the DNA is TGTGCCAGCATGACCAGGGGTGGAAACACCATATATTTT. The chain combines TRBV2 with TRBJ1-3; D is perhaps TRBD1 (6 bases). The length of the CDR3 is 13 residues. The V gene lost 7 bases and the J gene lost 3 bases, with 10 bases spanning the gap. Germline V CDR1 and CDR2: SNHLY, FYNNEI.

J is TRBJ1-2 and V is TRBV20-1; D unresolved. There are 12 residues in the CDR3. Germline V CDR1 and CDR2: DFQATT, SNEGSKA (reference sequence). V dropped 6 bases and J dropped 6 bases, with 14 bases sitting between them. The CDR3 is CSATGRMDGYTF. CDR3 bases: TGCAGTGCCACGGGCAGAATGGATGGCTACACCTTC.

The chain uses TRBV7-4 and TRBJ1-2; 10 positions match TRBD1. This CDR3 contains 16 residues. J gave up 4 bases and V 2 bases, and 7 bases lay outside the gene matches. The germline gives CDR1 SGHVT, CDR2 SQSDAQ. CDR3 bases: TGTGCCAGCAGCTTATCGCTGGGGGACAGGGGCTATGGCTACACCTTC. Its translation: CASSLSLGDRGYGYTF.

The chain combines TRBV30 with TRBJ2-3; TRBD2 aligns across 8 bases. CDR3 size: 16 residues. Germline V gene sequence: CDR1 GTSNPN, CDR2 SVGIG (reference sequence). With V trimmed by 3 bases and J by 2 bases, 10 bases remained unmatched. The CDR3 is CAWSLVDSGDTDTQYF. In DNA, the CDR3 is TGTGCCTGGAGCCTCGTCGATAGCGGGGACACAGATACGCAGTATTTT. The full variable domain, in which reference TRBV30 and TRBJ2-3 provide the parts outside the CDR3, is SQTIHQWPATLVQPVGSPLSLECTVEGTSNPNLYWYRQAAGRGLQLLFYSVGIGQISSEVPQNLSASRPQDRQFILSSKKLLLSDSGFYLCAWSLVDSGDTDTQYFGPGTRLTVL.

This clonotype turned up a few times. The J gene is TRBJ2-1, the V gene TRBV24-1, with D hard to call. Germline lookup yields CDR1 KGHDR and CDR2 SFDVKD. Trimming took off 5 bases at V and 8 bases at J, with 12 bases between the two ends. This CDR3 comprises 13 residues. The CDR3 nucleotides are TGTGCCACCAGTGTACCCCCCTCGGATGAGCAGTTCTTC. Its protein product is CATSVPPSDEQFF.